This TCR beta chain was profiled in a study of T cells in Graves' hyperthyroidism and ophthalmopathy. Whole-study context: At initial diagnosis, before any treatment had begun, peripheral blood was obtained.

The source material, RNA transcripts, was used to amplify TCR beta CDR3 regions. The study used the HTBI primer set for a first-round RT-PCR of the TCR CDR3. In TCRdb, the multiplex PCR reads were re-called with MiXCR into one record per CDR3 protein. This table holds some 300,000 distinct CDR3 sequences, approximately 17% found once. The CDR3 contains 15 residues. Germline values: CDR1 SNHLY, CDR2 FYNNEI. V trimming: 5 bases; J trimming: 4 bases; junction bases outside the gene matches: 9. Orbital computed tomography and thyroid ultrasound, together with serum TRAb and thyroxine and clinical symptoms, were used for diagnoses.

Sequencing was performed on blood. This sequence joins TRBV2 and TRBJ2-5, with TRBD2 matching over 8 bases. The TCR was taken from a man aged 25-45 years with Graves' hyperthyroidism. CDR3 coding DNA: TGTGCCAGCAGTCTACCATGGACTAGCCGAGAGACCCAGTACTTC. Amino acids: CASSLPWTSRETQYF.